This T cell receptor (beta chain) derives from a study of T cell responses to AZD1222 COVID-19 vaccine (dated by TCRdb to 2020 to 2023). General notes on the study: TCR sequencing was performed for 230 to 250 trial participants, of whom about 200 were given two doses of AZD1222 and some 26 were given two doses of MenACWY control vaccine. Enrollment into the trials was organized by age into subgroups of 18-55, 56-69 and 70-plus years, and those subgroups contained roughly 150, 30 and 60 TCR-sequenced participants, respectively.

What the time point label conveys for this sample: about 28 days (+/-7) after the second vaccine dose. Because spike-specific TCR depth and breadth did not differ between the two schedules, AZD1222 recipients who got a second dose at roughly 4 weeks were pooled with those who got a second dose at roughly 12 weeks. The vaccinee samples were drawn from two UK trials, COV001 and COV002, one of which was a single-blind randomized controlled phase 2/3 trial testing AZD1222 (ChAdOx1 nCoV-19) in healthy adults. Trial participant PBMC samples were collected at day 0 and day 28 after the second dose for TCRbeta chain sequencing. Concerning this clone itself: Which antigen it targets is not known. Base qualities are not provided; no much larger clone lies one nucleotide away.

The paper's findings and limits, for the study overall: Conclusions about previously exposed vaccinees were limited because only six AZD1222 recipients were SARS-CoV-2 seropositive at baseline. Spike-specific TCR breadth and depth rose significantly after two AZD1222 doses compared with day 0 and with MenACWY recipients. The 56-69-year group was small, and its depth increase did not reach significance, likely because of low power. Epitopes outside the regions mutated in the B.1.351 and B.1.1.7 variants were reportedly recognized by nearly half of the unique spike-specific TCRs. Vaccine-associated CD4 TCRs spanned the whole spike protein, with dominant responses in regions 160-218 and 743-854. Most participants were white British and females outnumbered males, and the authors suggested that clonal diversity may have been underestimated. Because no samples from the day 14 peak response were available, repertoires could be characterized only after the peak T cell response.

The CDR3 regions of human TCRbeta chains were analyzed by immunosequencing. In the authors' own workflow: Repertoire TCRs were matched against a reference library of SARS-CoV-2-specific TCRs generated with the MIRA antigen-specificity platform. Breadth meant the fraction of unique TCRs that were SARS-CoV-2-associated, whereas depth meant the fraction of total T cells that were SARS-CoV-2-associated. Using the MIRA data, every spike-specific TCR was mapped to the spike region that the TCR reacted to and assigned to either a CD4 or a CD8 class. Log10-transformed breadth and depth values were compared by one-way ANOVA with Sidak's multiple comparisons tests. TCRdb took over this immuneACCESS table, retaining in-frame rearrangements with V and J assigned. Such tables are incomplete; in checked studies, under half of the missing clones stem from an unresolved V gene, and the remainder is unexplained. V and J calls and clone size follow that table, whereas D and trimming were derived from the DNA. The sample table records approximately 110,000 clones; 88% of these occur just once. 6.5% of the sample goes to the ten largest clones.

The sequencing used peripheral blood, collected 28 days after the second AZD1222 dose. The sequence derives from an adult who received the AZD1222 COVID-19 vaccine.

The DNA sequence is TGTGCCAGCAGTGAAGAGGCGGATCAAGAGACCCAGTACTTC. It translates as CASSEEADQETQYF. In this chain, TRBV2 is recombined with TRBJ2-5, with the D gene uncertain. From the cysteine up to the phenylalanine, the CDR3 has a length of 14 residues. The retained sequence is limited to the CDR3, 42 bases, with the frame set at the first base. V was cut back by 1 base and J by 2 bases, leaving a gap of 8 bases between them. According to the germline V gene, CDR1 reads SNHLY and CDR2 reads FYNNEI.